The 21 T cell receptor beta chains below come from one sample, sequenced in a study of blood T cells in healthy people across ages. Primed by a sample-barcoded 5' primer and a J-beta primer mix, a second PCR proceeded for 7 to 11 cycles. TCRdb recomputed calls from the 5' RACE reads with MiXCR, one row per CDR3 protein. This sample carries around 800,000 distinct CDR3 sequences, about 48% of them seen once, and the ten largest clones take about two fifths. Sequencing was carried out using blood. These receptors were taken from a man at least 80 years old in good health.

This clonotype has more than one count but fewer than ten. A read error may account for a junction end that differs from germline. The chain recombines TRBV2 with TRBJ1-5; D is ambiguous. Germline CDR1 and CDR2: SNHLY and FYNNEI. The CDR3 runs to 12 residues. CDR3 in DNA: TGTGCCAGCAGGGCCGGGTGGAAGCCTCAGCATTTT. It yields the protein CASRAGWKPQHF.

This clonotype was detected only a few times. The V gene is TRBV18, the J gene TRBJ1-2; D is undetermined. The CDR3 is 16 amino acids. Germline loops: CDR1 KGHSH, CDR2 LQKENI. Trimming stripped 2 bases from V and 8 bases from J, with 21 bases between. In nucleotides, the CDR3 is TGTGCCAGCTCACCAATCGAAGTAATCCGAGCTTCGGGCTACACCTTC. This codes for CASSPIEVIRASGYTF. The complete variable domain, with remaining parts taken from reference TRBV18 and TRBJ1-2, reads NAGVMQNPRHLVRRRGQEARLRCSPMKGHSHVYWYRQLPEEGLKFMVYLQKENIIDESGMPKERFSAEFPKEGPSILRIQQVVRGDSAAYFCASSPIEVIRASGYTFGSGTRLTVV.

The chain combines TRBV3-1 with TRBJ2-3, with 9 bases fitting TRBD2. V lost 5 bases, J lost 6 bases, and 9 bases stayed unmatched. This CDR3 spans 15 amino acids. Germline V CDR1 and CDR2: LGHDT, YNNKEL (reference sequence). The CDR3 loop reads CASSYLAGTPDTQYF. The CDR3, as DNA: TGTGCCAGCAGCTATCTAGCGGGGACACCGGATACGCAGTATTTT.

This clonotype was seen more than once but under ten times. This chain links TRBV6-6 with TRBJ2-7; no definite D call. Germline CDR1 reads MNHNY; CDR2 reads SVGAGI (reference sequence). The CDR3 contains 12 residues. Trimming cost V 6 bases and J 5 bases, with 11 bases left between them. In nucleotides, the CDR3 is TGTGCCAGCAGGGGCGGACCGGACGAGCAGTACTTC. Translated: CASRGGPDEQYF.

The table lists this clonotype with a few counts. The chain uses TRBV29-1 and TRBJ2-1, with TRBD1 matching over 9 bases. The CDR3 loop spans 12 amino acids. Trimming removed 7 bases from V and 10 bases from J; junction bases left unmatched: 8. The germline CDR1 and CDR2 sequences are SQVTM and ANQGSEA. CDR3 in DNA: TGCAGCGGCCAGACAGGGGGGAGGGAGCAGTTCTTC. Translation gives CSGQTGGREQFF.

The chain employs TRBV12-3 or TRBV12-4 and TRBJ2-1; D not certain. This CDR3 is 13 amino acids long. V gave up 3 bases and J gave up 3 bases, with 6 bases separating them. CDR3 loop: CASSFSVYNEQFF. CDR3 DNA: TGTGCCAGCAGTTTTTCGGTCTACAATGAGCAGTTCTTC.

This rearrangement joins TRBV4-3 to TRBJ2-7; 7 bases are a match to TRBD1. The ends lost 3 bases at V and 2 bases at J; junction bases unmatched: 7. The V gene's germline CDR1 is LGHNA and CDR2 YSLEER. This CDR3 has 15 residues. Here the CDR3 DNA reads TGCGCCAGCAGCCACTTGACAGGGCGCACCTACGAGCAGTACTTC. Its translation: CASSHLTGRTYEQYF.

The chain joins TRBV7-2 to TRBJ2-5, with unresolved D. CDR3 size: 14 residues. The V and J ends lost 1 base and 1 base respectively, with 7 bases between them. CDR1 is SGHTA and CDR2 is FQGNSA in the germline V gene. This CDR3 is CASSLVWGQETQYF. In DNA form, the CDR3 reads TGTGCCAGCAGCTTAGTCTGGGGCCAAGAGACCCAGTACTTC.

This sequence joins TRBV6-6 and TRBJ1-2; the D gene is possibly TRBD1 (5 bases). From germline, CDR1 is MNHNY and CDR2 SVGAGI (reference sequence). The V and J ends lost 7 bases and 4 bases respectively, with 16 bases between them. The length of the CDR3 is 14 residues. The CDR3 loop reads CASIKGALIYGYTF. CDR3 DNA sequence: TGTGCCAGCATTAAAGGGGCACTGATCTATGGCTACACCTTC.

The sample holds one count of this clonotype. J is TRBJ1-1 and V is TRBV3-1, with D perhaps TRBD1 (6 bases). The CDR3 is made up of 14 amino acids. In germline, CDR1 is LGHDT, CDR2 YNNKEL (reference sequence). Trimming shortened V by 3 bases and J by 5 bases, and 13 bases separated the two germline ends. The CDR3 sequence: CASSQAGAGTEAFF. In nucleotides, the CDR3 is TGTGCCAGCAGCCAGGCGGGGGCAGGAACTGAAGCTTTCTTT.

Concerning this clonotype: A much larger clone differs by one base, so this may be a read error. The chain has TRBV11-2 and TRBJ2-1; TRBD2 might be the D (6 bases). V dropped 1 base and J dropped 10 bases, with 17 bases sitting between them. CDR3 length: 15 residues. Germline loops: CDR1 SGHAT, CDR2 FQNNGV. The CDR3 here is CASSLVGGVSYEQFF. As DNA, the CDR3 is TGTGCCAGCAGCTTAGTGGGGGGAGTGTCCTACGAGCAGTTCTTC.

This chain connects TRBV9 to TRBJ2-5; D ambiguous. The J call may be faulty, since TRBJ2-7 better matches the DNA end. Germline values: CDR1 SGDLS, CDR2 YYNGEE. The CDR3 totals 15 residues. Here the CDR3 reads CASSPRTDGVCEQYF. CDR3 sequence (DNA): TGTGCCAGCAGCCCGCGCACGGACGGCGTTTGCGAGCAGTACTTC.

V usage is TRBV7-3 and J usage is TRBJ1-1; 9 nucleotides align to TRBD1. The germline gives CDR1 SGHTA, CDR2 FQGTGA. J gave up 3 bases and V 5 bases, and 7 bases lay outside the gene matches. The CDR3 runs 15 residues. The CDR3 here is CASSAQGAVDTEAFF. The CDR3 DNA is TGTGCCAGCAGCGCACAGGGGGCTGTCGACACTGAAGCTTTCTTT.

This clonotype occurred many times. The chain employs TRBV7-8 and TRBJ2-3, with 8 bases identical to TRBD2. The CDR3 covers 16 residues. CDR1 and CDR2 (germline): SGHVS, FQNEAQ. Trimming cost V 7 bases and J 14 bases; bases outside gene matches: 23. The CDR3 region is CASTFGEAGVSRDAYF. The CDR3 DNA follows: TGTGCCAGCACCTTTGGAGAAGCGGGAGTGAGCAGAGACGCGTATTTT.

The chain joins TRBV12-3 or TRBV12-4 to TRBJ1-6; D is unclear. Trimming removed 6 bases from V and 5 bases from J, with 11 bases in between. The CDR3 extends over 14 amino acids. The CDR3 here is CASRPRFHNSPLHF. Written as DNA, the CDR3 is TGTGCCAGCAGACCCCGATTTCATAATTCACCCCTCCACTTT.

The V gene is TRBV27, the J gene TRBJ2-5; D is uncertain. The J call may be incorrect, as the DNA end agrees better with TRBJ2-7. The CDR3 totals 13 residues. Per the germline V gene, CDR1 is MNHEY and CDR2 is SMNVEV (reference sequence). The CDR3 nucleotides read TGTGCCAGCAGTCCCCGGGCGCCTGTCGAGCAGTACTTC. Translation gives CASSPRAPVEQYF.

This sequence joins TRBV21-1 and TRBJ2-7; the D call TRBD1 from the table was never checked on the DNA. TRBV21-1 is listed as a pseudogene. The CDR3 sequence is 17 residues long. CDR3 bases: TGTGCCAGCAGCCCTCAGACAGACTCTAATCCATCCTACGAGCAGTACTTC. As protein: CASSPQTDSNPSYEQYF.

V is TRBV27 and J is TRBJ1-2; D is uncertain. Trimming shortened V by 5 bases and J by 2 bases, and 9 bases separated the two germline ends. Germline V gene sequence: CDR1 MNHEY, CDR2 SMNVEV (reference sequence). This CDR3 comprises 13 residues. The CDR3 here is CASSVARNYGYTF. CDR3 DNA: TGTGCCAGCAGTGTCGCAAGAAACTATGGCTACACCTTC.

This rearrangement joins TRBV25-1 to TRBJ2-2, with TRBD1 matching 9 bases. V lost 6 bases to trimming and J lost 6 bases; unmatched junction nucleotides: 5. CDR3 size: 14 residues. From germline, CDR1 is MGHDK and CDR2 SYGVNS. The chain's CDR3 is CASRGTGRSGELFF. CDR3 sequence (DNA): TGTGCCAGCAGGGGGACAGGGCGCTCCGGGGAGCTGTTTTTT.

This clonotype was seen at least ten times. The J gene is TRBJ2-7, the V gene TRBV29-1, with D tentatively TRBD1 (6 bases). This CDR3 has 13 amino acids. Germline V gene sequence: CDR1 SQVTM, CDR2 ANQGSEA. V lost 3 bases to trimming and J lost 7 bases, with 16 bases between them. For the CDR3, the DNA is TGCAGCGTTGAGGGGCAGGGGTTCCGGGAGCAGTACTTC. Translated: CSVEGQGFREQYF.

The chain is built from TRBV7-3 and TRBJ2-7; the D call may be TRBD1 or TRBD2 (6 bases each). V was shortened by 0 bases and J by 3 bases, with 15 bases between the two germline ends. Germline-derived CDR1 and CDR2 are SGHTA and FQGTGA. The CDR3 is 16 residues long. The CDR3: CASSLTGGGGLYEQYF. In nucleotides, the CDR3 is TGTGCCAGCAGCTTAACAGGGGGAGGAGGCCTCTACGAGCAGTACTTC.